This TCR beta chain emerged from a study of OX40 agonist ivuxolimab in advanced cancers. Germline V gene data show CDR1 as LNHDA and CDR2 as SQIVND (reference sequence). The CDR3 sequence is 16 residues long. The germline V and J ends were trimmed by 5 bases and 6 bases, with 17 bases remaining between them. Method: immunoSEQ multiplex PCR; TCRdb's copy keeps in-frame clones and lacks some. The profile shows about 64,000 clones, just under 85% of them singletons. J is TRBJ2-6 and V is TRBV19, with unresolved D. This TCR was sampled from an adult with an advanced solid tumor such as melanoma, head and neck, liver or kidney cancer. The sample here was CD4+ or CD8+ T cells sorted from blood, taken in a trial of the OX40 agonist ivuxolimab. The CDR3, as DNA: TGTGCCAGTAGTGACCGGGCCTCCCTCCAGGCCAACGTCCTGACTTTC. Its protein is CASSDRASLQANVLTF.